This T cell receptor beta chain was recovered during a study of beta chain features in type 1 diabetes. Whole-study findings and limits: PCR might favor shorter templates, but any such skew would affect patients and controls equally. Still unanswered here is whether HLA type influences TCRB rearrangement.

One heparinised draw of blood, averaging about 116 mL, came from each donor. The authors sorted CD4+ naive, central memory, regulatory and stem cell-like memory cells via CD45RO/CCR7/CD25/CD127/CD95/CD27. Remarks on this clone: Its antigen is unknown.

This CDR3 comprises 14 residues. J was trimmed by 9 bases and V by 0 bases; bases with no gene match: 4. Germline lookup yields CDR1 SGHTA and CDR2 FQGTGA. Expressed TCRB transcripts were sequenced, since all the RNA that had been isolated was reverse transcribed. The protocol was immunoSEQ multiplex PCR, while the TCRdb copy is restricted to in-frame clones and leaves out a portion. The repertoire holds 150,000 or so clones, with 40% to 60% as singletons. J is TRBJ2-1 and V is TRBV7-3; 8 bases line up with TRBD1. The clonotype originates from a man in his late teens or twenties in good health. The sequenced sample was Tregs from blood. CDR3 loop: CASSLTRGRGEQFF. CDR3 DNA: TGTGCCAGCAGCTTAACCAGGGGGCGCGGTGAGCAGTTCTTC.